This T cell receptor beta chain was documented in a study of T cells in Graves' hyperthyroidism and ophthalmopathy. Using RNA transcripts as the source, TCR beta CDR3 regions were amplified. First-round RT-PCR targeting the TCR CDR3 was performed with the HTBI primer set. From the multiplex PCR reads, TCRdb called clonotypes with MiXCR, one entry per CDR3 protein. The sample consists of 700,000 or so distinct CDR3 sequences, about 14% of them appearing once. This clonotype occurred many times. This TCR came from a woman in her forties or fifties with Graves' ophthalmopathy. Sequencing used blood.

For the CDR3, the DNA is TGTGCCAGCGGTCGAGGGGTCCCCGACAGGGAGCAGTTCTTC. Translated: CASGRGVPDREQFF. The chain links TRBV3-1 to TRBJ2-1; maybe TRBD1 (6 bases). This CDR3 contains 14 residues. Trimming removed 8 bases from V and 10 bases from J, with 21 bases in between. Per the germline V gene, CDR1 is LGHDT and CDR2 is YNNKEL (reference sequence).